The source of this T cell receptor (beta chain) is a study of siplizumab effects on memory and regulatory T cells. The data were produced by immunoSEQ multiplex PCR, yet TCRdb's version contains in-frame clones alone and is incomplete. The sample consists of more than 75,000 clones, more than 95% of them appearing once. The length of the CDR3 is 15 residues. The chain uses TRBV21-1 and TRBJ2-3; the D segment call TRBD2 is taken from the table without a DNA check. TRBV21-1 counts as a pseudogene. This sequence originates from a human donor in good health. Material: naive CD4+ T cells sorted from blood. CDR3 protein: CASSSSGGITDTQYF. As DNA, the CDR3 is TGTGCCAGCAGCTCTAGCGGGGGAATTACAGATACGCAGTATTTT.